This T cell receptor (beta chain) was found in a study of Ad26.COV2.S vaccination and SARS-CoV-2 variants. Study results and caveats: The analyses of TCR breadth and depth may have understated the size of total T cell responses. Non-spike TCR breadth did not differ much between vaccine and placebo recipients.

Stated treatment: over 15 received Ad26.COV2.S at low or high dose, single or two shots; several received placebo; per-sample allocation not given. After the first vaccine or placebo injection, samples were drawn on day 63. Clones were read by immunoSEQ multiplex PCR, and TCRdb kept only the in-frame ones, dropping some. The table records over 400,000 clones, about 90% of them present only once. For this clone: Its antigen is still unknown.

CDR1 is LNHDA, CDR2 SQIVND, per germline (reference sequence). This CDR3 is built from 12 residues. The V end was cut by 5 bases, the J end by 3 bases, with 6 bases between. The chain recombines TRBV19 with TRBJ2-3, with D perhaps matching TRBD1 (6 bases). The clonotype originates from a person aged 18-65 years who received the Ad26.COV2.S COVID-19 vaccine or a placebo. The sequences come from peripheral blood, collected in a trial of Ad26.COV2.S vaccine versus placebo. Here the CDR3 DNA reads TGTGCCAGTAGTGGACAGACAGATACGCAGTATTTT. It codes for CASSGQTDTQYF.